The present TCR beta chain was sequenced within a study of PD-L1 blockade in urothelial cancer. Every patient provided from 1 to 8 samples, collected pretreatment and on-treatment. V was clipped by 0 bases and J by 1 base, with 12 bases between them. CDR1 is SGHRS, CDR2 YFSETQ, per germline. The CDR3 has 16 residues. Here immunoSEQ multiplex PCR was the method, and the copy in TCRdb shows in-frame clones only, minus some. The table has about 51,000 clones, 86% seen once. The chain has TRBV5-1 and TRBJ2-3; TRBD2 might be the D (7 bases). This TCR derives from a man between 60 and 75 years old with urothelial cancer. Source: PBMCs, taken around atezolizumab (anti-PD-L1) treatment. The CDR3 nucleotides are TGCGCCAGCAGCTTGGCCGGGGGGCGCGGCACAGATACGCAGTATTTT. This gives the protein CASSLAGGRGTDTQYF.